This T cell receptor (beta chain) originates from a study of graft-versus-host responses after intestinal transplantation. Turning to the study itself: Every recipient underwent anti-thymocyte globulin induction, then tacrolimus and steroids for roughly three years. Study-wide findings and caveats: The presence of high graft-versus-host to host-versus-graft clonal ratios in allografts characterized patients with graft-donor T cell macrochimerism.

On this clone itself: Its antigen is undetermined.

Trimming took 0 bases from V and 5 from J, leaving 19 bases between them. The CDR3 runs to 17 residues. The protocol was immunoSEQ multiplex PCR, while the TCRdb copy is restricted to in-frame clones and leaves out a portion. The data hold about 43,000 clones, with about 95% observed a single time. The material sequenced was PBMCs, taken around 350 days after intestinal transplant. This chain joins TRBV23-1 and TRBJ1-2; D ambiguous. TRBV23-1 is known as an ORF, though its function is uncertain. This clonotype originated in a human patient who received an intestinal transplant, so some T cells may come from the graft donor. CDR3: CASSQSRALQFLYGYTF. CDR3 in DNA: TGCGCCAGCAGTCAATCAAGGGCCCTACAATTCTTATATGGCTACACCTTC.